This T cell receptor (beta chain) was retrieved from a study of T cells in Graves' hyperthyroidism and ophthalmopathy. On the study more broadly: Peripheral blood was acquired at first diagnosis, ahead of any therapy whatsoever.

Only a few counts were recorded for this clonotype. Its target is not known. RNA transcripts provided the source from which TCR beta CDR3 regions were amplified. TCR CDR3 underwent first-round RT-PCR with the HTBI primer set. Via MiXCR, TCRdb re-called the multiplex PCR reads, giving one row per CDR3 protein. This table has approximately 610,000 distinct CDR3 sequences, about 14% appearing once. The study's findings and limits: A 13 V-J signature model discriminated ophthalmopathy versus stable hyperthyroidism.

The source of this sequence is a woman aged 40-49 years with Graves' ophthalmopathy. The sample taken for sequencing was blood.

CDR3 DNA sequence: TGCAGCGTTGTCTGGAGCGAGCAGTACTTC. Its protein product is CSVVWSEQYF. V gene TRBV29-1 combines with J gene TRBJ2-7; the D is unclear. V lost 4 bases, J lost 6 bases, and 7 bases lay in between. The CDR3 spans 10 residues. Germline lookup yields CDR1 SQVTM and CDR2 ANQGSEA.